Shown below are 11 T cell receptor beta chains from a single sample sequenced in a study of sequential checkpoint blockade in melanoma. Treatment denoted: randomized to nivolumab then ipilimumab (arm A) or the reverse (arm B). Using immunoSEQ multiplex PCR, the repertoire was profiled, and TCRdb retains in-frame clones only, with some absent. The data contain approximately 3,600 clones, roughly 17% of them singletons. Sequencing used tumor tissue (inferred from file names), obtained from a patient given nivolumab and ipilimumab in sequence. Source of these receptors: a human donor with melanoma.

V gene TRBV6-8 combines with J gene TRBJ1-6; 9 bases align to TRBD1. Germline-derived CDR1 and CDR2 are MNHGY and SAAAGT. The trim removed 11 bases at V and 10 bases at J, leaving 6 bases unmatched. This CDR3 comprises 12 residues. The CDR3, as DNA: TGTGCCGTGACAGGGGGTAACTCACCCCTCCACTTT. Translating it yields CAVTGGNSPLHF.

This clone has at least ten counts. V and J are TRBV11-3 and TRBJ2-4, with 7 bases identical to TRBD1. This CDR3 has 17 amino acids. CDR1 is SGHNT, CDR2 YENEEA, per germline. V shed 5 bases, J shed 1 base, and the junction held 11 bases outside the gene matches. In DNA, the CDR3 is TGTGCCAGCAGCGAGCGACAGGGCGCATTGGCCAAAAACATTCAGTACTTC. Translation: CASSERQGALAKNIQYF.

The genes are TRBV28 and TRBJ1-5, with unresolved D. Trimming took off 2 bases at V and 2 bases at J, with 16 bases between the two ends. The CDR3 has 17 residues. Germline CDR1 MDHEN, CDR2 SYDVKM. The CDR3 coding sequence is TGTGCCAGCAGTTTAGAGTTGGGTGGACGGGGCAATCAGCCCCAGCATTTT. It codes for CASSLELGGRGNQPQHF. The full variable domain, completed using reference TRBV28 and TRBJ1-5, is DVKVTQSSRYLVKRTGEKVFLECVQDMDHENMFWYRQDPGLGLRLIYFSYDVKMKEKGDIPEGYSVSREKKERFSLILESASTNQTSMYLCASSLELGGRGNQPQHFGDGTRLSIL.

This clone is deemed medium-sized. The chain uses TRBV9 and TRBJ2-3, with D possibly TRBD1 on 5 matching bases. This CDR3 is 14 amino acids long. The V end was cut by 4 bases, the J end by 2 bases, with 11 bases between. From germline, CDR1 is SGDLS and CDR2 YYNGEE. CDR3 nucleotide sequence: TGTGCCAGCAGCAGGGGTCCTGACACAGATACGCAGTATTTT. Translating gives CASSRGPDTDTQYF. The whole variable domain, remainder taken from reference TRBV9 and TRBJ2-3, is DSGVTQTPKHLITATGQRVTLRCSPRSGDLSVYWYQQSLDQGLQFLIQYYNGEERAKGNILERFSAQQFPDLHSELNLSSLELGDSALYFCASSRGPDTDTQYFGPGTRLTVL.

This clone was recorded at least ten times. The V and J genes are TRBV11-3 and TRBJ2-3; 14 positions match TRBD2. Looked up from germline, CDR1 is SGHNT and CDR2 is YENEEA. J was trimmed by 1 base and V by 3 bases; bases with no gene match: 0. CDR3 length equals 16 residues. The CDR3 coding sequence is TGTGCCAGCAGCTTGACTAGCGGGGGGGGCACAGATACGCAGTATTTT. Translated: CASSLTSGGGTDTQYF.

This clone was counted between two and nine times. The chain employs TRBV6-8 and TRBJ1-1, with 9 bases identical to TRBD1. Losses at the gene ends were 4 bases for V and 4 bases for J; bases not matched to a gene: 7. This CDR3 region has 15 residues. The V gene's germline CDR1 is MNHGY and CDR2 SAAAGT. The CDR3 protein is CASSSGSQGATEAFF. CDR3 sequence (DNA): TGTGCCAGCAGTTCCGGGTCACAGGGGGCCACTGAAGCTTTCTTT.

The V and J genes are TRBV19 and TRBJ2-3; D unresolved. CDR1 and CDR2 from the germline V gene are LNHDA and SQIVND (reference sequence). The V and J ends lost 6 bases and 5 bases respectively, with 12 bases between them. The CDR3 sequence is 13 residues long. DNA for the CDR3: TGTGCCAGTAGCACCGGAGATGGAGATACGCAGTATTTT. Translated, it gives CASSTGDGDTQYF.

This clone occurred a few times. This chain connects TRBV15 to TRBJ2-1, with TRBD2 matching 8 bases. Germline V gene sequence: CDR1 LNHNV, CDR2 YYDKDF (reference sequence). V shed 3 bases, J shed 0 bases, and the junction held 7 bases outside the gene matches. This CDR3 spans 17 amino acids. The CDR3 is CATSSGAGTSSYNEQFF. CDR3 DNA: TGTGCCACCAGCAGTGGGGCCGGGACTAGCTCCTACAATGAGCAGTTCTTC. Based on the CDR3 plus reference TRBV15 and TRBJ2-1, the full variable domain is DAMVIQNPRYQVTQFGKPVTLSCSQTLNHNVMYWYQQKSSQAPKLLFHYYDKDFNNEADTPDNFQSRRPNTSFCFLDIRSPGLGDTAMYLCATSSGAGTSSYNEQFFGPGTRLTVL.

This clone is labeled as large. DNA for the CDR3: TGTGCCAGCAGCCCCCTACAGGGGGATGCTGGCTACACCTTC. It encodes CASSPLQGDAGYTF. V and J are TRBV9 and TRBJ1-2; 8 nucleotides agree with TRBD1. This CDR3 region has 14 residues. V dropped 4 bases and J dropped 7; count of bases not matched to a gene: 9. Germline V gene data show CDR1 as SGDLS and CDR2 as YYNGEE.

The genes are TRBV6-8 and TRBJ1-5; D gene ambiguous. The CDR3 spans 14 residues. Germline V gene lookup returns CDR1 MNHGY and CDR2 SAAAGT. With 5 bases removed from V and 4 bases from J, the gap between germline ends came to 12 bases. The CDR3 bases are TGTGCCAGCAGTAACATGCATTCAAATCAGCCCCAGCATTTT. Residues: CASSNMHSNQPQHF.

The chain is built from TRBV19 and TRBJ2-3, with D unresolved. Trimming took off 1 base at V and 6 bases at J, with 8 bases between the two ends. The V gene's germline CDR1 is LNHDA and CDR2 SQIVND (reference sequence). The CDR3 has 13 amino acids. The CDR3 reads CASSIAPYDTQYF. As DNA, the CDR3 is TGTGCCAGTAGTATAGCTCCGTACGATACGCAGTATTTT.